Here is one T cell receptor (beta chain) with its context. Sequencing was performed with immunoSEQ multiplex PCR; in TCRdb, only in-frame clones are kept and a portion is missing. The data show roughly 500,000 clones, more than 75% seen once. The data belong to a study of shared clonotypes between healthy human individuals. Background on the study: Serving as donors were a couple of women and a few men, whose ages spanned 18 to 49.

V was pared by 6 bases and J by 7 bases, with 15 bases between. CDR1 and CDR2 from the germline V gene are MDHEN and SYDVKM. The CDR3 runs to 14 residues. The chain is built from TRBV28 and TRBJ2-2; D might be TRBD2 (5 bases). This clonotype originated in a woman between 40 and 50 years old in good health. Some clones in this sample may be carry-over from other donors' samples. Sequenced sample: PBMCs. CDR3 protein: CASSRSGSVGELFF. As DNA, the CDR3 is TGTGCCAGCAGCAGAAGTGGGAGTGTCGGGGAGCTGTTTTTT.